These T cell receptor beta chains were read from a single sample in a study of CD8+CD57+ T cells in acquired aplastic anemia. TCRdb recomputed calls from the reads with MiXCR, one row per CDR3 protein. The data show some 42,000 distinct CDR3 sequences, with about two thirds seen just once and around a quarter held by the top ten. Input material: sorted CD4+, CD8+, or CD8+CD57+ T cells (not recorded which) from PBMCs. Receptors were obtained from a human donor in good health, serving as a control. The CDR3 runs from the conserved cysteine through the conserved F or W. Each record gives: CDR3 protein, CDR3 DNA, V gene, D gene, clone size, J gene. D genes are given only for firm matches. Not every row has a clone size; where given, it reads once, few, many or a size class.

CASSFGTRVGYTF,TGTGCCAGCAGCTTCGGGACGAGGGTGGGCTACACCTTC,TRBV7-9,NA,NA,TRBJ1-2
CATSEGQGVQETQYF,TGTGCCACCAGTGAAGGACAGGGCGTCCAAGAGACCCAGTACTTC,TRBV24-1,TRBD1,NA,TRBJ2-5
CASSFQANYGYTF,TGTGCCAGCAGCTTCCAAGCTAACTATGGCTACACCTTC,TRBV7-2,NA,NA,TRBJ1-2
CASSLGIGEQYF,TGTGCCAGCAGCTTAGGGATCGGCGAGCAGTACTTC,TRBV7-2,NA,NA,TRBJ2-7
CASSFGADTQYF,TGTGCCAGCAGTTTCGGGGCGGATACGCAGTATTTT,TRBV28,NA,many,TRBJ2-3
CASSHPTGDVGNQPQHF,TGTGCCAGCAGTCACCCGACAGGAGATGTGGGCAATCAGCCCCAGCATTTT,TRBV2,NA,many,TRBJ1-5
CASSEESPEQYF,TGTGCCAGCAGTGAAGAGAGTCCCGAGCAGTACTTC,TRBV2,NA,many,TRBJ2-7
CASEGGGGYTF,TGTGCCAGCGAGGGGGGTGGAGGCTACACCTTC,TRBV28,NA,many,TRBJ1-2
CASSDTPYEQYF,TGCGCCAGCAGTGACACCCCTTACGAGCAGTACTTC,TRBV10-1,NA,NA,TRBJ2-7
CASSRTGEGEQFF,TGTGCCAGCAGCCGGACAGGGGAGGGTGAGCAGTTCTTC,TRBV13,TRBD1,many,TRBJ2-1
CSARDPGQDNSPLHF,TGCAGTGCTAGAGATCCGGGACAGGACAATTCACCCCTCCACTTT,TRBV20-1,TRBD1,medium-sized,TRBJ1-6
CATSDPLEPNEQFF,TGTGCCACCAGTGACCCCCTAGAACCCAATGAGCAGTTCTTC,TRBV24-1,NA,NA,TRBJ2-1
CASSIRPGNNEKLFF,TGTGCCAGTAGTATTAGGCCAGGGAATAATGAAAAACTGTTTTTT,TRBV19,NA,NA,TRBJ1-4
CASSLVGETREQFF,TGTGCCAGCAGCTTAGTAGGAGAGACCCGCGAGCAGTTCTTC,TRBV11-2,NA,NA,TRBJ2-1
CSAGARETQYF,TGCAGTGCGGGGGCGCGGGAGACCCAGTACTTC,TRBV20-1,NA,NA,TRBJ2-5
CASSQEGMAAYNSPLHF,TGTGCCAGCAGCCAAGAGGGAATGGCAGCCTATAATTCACCCCTCCACTTT,TRBV4-2,NA,NA,TRBJ1-6
CSAPTGQGNYGYTF,TGCAGTGCCCCCACTGGACAGGGAAACTATGGCTACACCTTC,TRBV20-1,TRBD1,many,TRBJ1-2
CASILAPSGPLHF,NA,TRBV2,NA,NA,TRBJ1-6
CASTDRGLYYGYTF,TGTGCCAGCACGGACAGGGGGCTTTACTATGGCTACACCTTC,TRBV6-1,TRBD1,many,TRBJ1-2
CASRSDGPYGYTF,TGTGCCAGCAGGTCGGACGGTCCCTATGGCTACACCTTC,TRBV7-2,NA,NA,TRBJ1-2
CAIANVGGNTEAFF,TGTGCCATCGCAAATGTGGGGGGGAACACTGAAGCTTTCTTT,TRBV10-3,NA,NA,TRBJ1-1
CASHISGQGDQPQHF,TGTGCCAGCCATATATCGGGACAGGGCGATCAGCCCCAGCATTTT,TRBV19,TRBD1,NA,TRBJ1-5
CASSLAQTYEQYF,TGTGCCAGCAGTTTGGCACAGACCTACGAGCAGTACTTC,TRBV27,NA,many,TRBJ2-7
CASSYGTANTEAFF,TGTGCCAGCAGCTACGGGACAGCTAACACTGAAGCTTTCTTT,TRBV9,TRBD1,medium-sized,TRBJ1-1
CASSLSRGMDGYTF,TGTGCCAGCAGCTTAAGCCGGGGGATGGATGGCTACACCTTC,TRBV7-9,NA,NA,TRBJ1-2
CATSRDRAVRAYNEQFF,TGTGCCACCAGCAGAGATCGGGCCGTCAGGGCCTACAATGAGCAGTTCTTC,TRBV15,NA,NA,TRBJ2-1
CASSMTPYNEQYF,TGTGCCAGTAGTATGACTCCTTACAATGAGCAGTATTTT,TRBV19,NA,NA,TRBJ2-3
CSSRTYSYEQYF,TGCAGCAGTCGGACTTACTCCTACGAGCAGTACTTC,TRBV20-1,NA,NA,TRBJ2-7
CAISDLGNEQYF,TGTGCCATCAGTGATTTGGGGAACGAGCAGTACTTC,TRBV10-3,NA,NA,TRBJ2-7
CASSLEVGEAFF,TGTGCCAGCAGCTTAGAGGTTGGGGAAGCTTTCTTT,TRBV7-9,NA,once,TRBJ1-1
CASSYRYNYGYTF,TGTGCCAGCTCCTACCGATACAACTATGGCTACACCTTC,TRBV7-2,NA,NA,TRBJ1-2
CASSLGDSTTGYTF,TGTGCCAGCAGCTTAGGGGACAGTACGACGGGCTACACCTTC,TRBV7-3,TRBD1,NA,TRBJ1-2
CASAGNEQFF,TGTGCCAGCGCGGGGAATGAGCAGTTCTTC,TRBV9,NA,NA,TRBJ2-1
CASSLNSQETQYF,TGTGCCAGCAGCTTAAACAGCCAAGAGACCCAGTACTTC,TRBV7-3,NA,medium-sized,TRBJ2-5
CASIAGVQETQYF,TGTGCCAGCATAGCGGGGGTACAAGAGACCCAGTACTTC,TRBV10-3,TRBD2,once,TRBJ2-5
CASTTYKNTEAFF,TGTGCCAGCACCACCTATAAGAACACTGAAGCTTTCTTT,TRBV7-8,NA,once,TRBJ1-1
CASSVKGQGLNTEAFF,TGTGCCAGCAGTGTTAAGGGACAGGGTTTGAACACTGAAGCTTTCTTT,TRBV25-1,TRBD1,NA,TRBJ1-1
CASSEGQPWGYTF,TGTGCCAGCAGTGAAGGGCAGCCTTGGGGCTACACCTTC,TRBV10-3,NA,few,TRBJ1-2
CASSQGQRNQPQHF,TGTGCCAGCAGCCAGGGACAGCGCAATCAGCCCCAGCATTTT,TRBV5-6,TRBD1,NA,TRBJ1-5
CSASLRNTGELFF,TGCAGTGCTAGTTTGAGAAACACCGGGGAGCTGTTTTTT,TRBV20-1,NA,NA,TRBJ2-2